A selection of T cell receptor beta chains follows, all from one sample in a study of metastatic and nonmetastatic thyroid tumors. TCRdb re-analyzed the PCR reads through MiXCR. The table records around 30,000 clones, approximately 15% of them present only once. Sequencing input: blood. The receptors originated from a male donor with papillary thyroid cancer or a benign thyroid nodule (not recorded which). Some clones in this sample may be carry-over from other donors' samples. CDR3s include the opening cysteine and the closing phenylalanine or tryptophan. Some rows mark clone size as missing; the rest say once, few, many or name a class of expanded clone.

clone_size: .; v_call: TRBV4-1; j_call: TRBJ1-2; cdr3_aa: CASTPIRGSPAGYTF
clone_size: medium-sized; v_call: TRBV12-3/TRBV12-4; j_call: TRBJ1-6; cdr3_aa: CASSLEYQGNSPLHF
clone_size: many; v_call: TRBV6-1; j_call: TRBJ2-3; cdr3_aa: CASSRLGQGSEDTQYF
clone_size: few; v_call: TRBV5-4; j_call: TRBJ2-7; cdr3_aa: CATTGTSSYEQYF
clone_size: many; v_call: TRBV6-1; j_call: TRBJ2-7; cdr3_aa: CASSSYMAYEQYF
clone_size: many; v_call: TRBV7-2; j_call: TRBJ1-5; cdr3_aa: CASSAYLSNQPQHF
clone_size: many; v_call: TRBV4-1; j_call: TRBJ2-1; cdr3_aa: CASSQGGRGGRNEQFF
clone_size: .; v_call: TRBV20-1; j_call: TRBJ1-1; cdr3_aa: CSAMALTEAFF
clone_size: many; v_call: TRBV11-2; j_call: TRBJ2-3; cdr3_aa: CASSLDRASGRYGTDTQYF
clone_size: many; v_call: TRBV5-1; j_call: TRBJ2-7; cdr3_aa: CASSLTGHEQYF
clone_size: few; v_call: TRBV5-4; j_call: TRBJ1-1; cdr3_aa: CASSSDRGNTEAFF
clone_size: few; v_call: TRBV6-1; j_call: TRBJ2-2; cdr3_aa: CASRAGGRTGEMFF
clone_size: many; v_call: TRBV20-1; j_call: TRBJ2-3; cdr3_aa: CSAPQTDTQYF
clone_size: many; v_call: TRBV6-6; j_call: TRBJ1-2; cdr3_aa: CASSYSEGAGGYTF
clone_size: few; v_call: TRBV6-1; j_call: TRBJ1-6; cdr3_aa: CASSVQGNSPLHF
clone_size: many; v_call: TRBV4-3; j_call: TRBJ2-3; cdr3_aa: CASSQDGSGRDTQYF
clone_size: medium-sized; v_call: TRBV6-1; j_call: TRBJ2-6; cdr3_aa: CASNHRGLAGANVLTF
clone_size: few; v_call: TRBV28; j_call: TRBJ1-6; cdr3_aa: CARSPWDRRGSPLHF
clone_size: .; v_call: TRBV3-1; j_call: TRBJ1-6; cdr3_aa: CASRQDGGNGSPLHF
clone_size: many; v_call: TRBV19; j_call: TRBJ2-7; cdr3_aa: CASTVTSSSYEQYF
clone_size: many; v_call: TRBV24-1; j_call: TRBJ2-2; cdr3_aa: CATSDSAGRGNTGELFF
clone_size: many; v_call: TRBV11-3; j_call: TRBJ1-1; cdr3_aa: CASSLDPGPAFF
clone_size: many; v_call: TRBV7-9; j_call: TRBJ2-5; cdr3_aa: CASSPPLLREWQETQYF
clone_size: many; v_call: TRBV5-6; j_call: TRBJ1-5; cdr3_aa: CASSLVNQPQHF
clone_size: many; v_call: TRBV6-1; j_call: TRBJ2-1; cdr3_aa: CASSPAEGRHNEQFF
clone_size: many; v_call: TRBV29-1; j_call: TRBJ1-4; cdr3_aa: CSVGQGREKLFF
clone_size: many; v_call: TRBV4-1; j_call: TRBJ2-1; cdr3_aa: CASSRTTTVNNEQFF
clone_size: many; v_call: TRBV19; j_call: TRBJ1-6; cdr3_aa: CASTQGQGNSPLHF
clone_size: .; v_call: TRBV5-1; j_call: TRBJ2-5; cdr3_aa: CASSTTWVPKETQYF
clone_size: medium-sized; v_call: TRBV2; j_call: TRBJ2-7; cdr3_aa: CASSVNEGVEQYF
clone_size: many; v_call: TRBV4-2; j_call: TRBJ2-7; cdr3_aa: CASSPRGGREQYF
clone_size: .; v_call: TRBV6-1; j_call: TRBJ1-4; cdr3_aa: CATKDRGPNEKLFF
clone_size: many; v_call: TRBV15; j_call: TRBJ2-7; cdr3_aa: CATSREPQGDYEQYF
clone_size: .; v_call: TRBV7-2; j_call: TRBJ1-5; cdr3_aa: CASSTGFGDLPQHF
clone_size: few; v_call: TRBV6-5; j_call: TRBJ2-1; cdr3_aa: CASSSCSGTSPNEQFF
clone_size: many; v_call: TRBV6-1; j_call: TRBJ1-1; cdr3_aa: CASRTGYTEAFF
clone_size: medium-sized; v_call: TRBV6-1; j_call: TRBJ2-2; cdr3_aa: CASSDPGQGNTGELFF
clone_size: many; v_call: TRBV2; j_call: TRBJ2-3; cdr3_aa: CASKVRSSTDTQYF
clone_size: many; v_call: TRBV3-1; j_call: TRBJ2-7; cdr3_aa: CASSQGSYEQYF
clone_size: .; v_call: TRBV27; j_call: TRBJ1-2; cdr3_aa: CASSSSTTVTGVYGYTF
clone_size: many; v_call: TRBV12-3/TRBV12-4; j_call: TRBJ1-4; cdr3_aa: CASSPGTGSEKLFF
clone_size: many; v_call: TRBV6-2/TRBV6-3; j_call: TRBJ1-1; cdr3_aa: CASSQVFAEAFF
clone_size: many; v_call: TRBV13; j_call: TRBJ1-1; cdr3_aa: CASSLLWETEAFF
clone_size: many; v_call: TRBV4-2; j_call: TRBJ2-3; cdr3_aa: CASSQEWTRGTDTQYF
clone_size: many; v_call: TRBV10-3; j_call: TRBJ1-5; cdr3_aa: CAISEGTGDQPQHF
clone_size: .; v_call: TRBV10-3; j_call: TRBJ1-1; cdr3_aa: CAINGKRETEAFF
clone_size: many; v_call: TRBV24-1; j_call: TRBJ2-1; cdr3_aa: CATSEPVAGGGYEQFF
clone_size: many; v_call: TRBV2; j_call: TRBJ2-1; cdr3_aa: CASSTRTGHQSYNEQFF
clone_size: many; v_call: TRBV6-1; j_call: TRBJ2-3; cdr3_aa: CASSHRAGGADTQYF
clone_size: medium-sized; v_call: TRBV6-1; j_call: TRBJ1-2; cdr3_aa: CASSEAQARYGYTF